This T cell receptor (beta chain) was captured in a study of T cells in narcolepsy. This table comes from immunoSEQ multiplex PCR, and its TCRdb copy is limited to in-frame clones, with some not included. The table records some 25,000 clones, approximately 83% of them present only once. Remarks on this clone: Its specificity is not known. At one end the junction does not follow the germline gene, possibly because of a read error.

General study results and limits: Some memory CD4+ repertoires had no autoreactive clone sequences.

Germline V gene sequence: CDR1 MNHNS, CDR2 SASEGT. This CDR3 is 12 amino acids long. The material sequenced was CD45RA- memory CD4+ T cells from PBMCs. This sequence originates from a human donor with narcolepsy. The chain employs TRBV6-1 and TRBJ2-5, with D perhaps being TRBD1 or TRBD2 (5 bases each). The CDR3 here is CASSEGWGTLDF. The CDR3 coding sequence is TGTGCCAGCAGTGAAGGGTGGGGGACCCTGGACTTC.